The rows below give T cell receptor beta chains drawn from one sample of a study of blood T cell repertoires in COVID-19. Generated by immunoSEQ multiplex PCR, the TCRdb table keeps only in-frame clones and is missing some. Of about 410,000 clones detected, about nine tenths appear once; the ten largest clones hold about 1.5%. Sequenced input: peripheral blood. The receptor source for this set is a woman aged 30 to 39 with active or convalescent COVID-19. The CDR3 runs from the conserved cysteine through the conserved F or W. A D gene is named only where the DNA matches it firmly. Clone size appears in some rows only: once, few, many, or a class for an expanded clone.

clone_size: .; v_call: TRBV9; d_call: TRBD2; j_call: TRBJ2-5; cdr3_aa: CASSALAGGMETQYF; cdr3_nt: TGTGCCAGCAGCGCGCTAGCGGGGGGTATGGAGACCCAGTACTTC
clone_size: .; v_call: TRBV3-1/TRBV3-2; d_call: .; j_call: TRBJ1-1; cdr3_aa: CASSPRGVGTEAFF; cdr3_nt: TGTGCCAGCAGCCCGCGGGGCGTAGGCACTGAAGCTTTCTTT
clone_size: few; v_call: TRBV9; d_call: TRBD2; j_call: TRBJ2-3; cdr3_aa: CASSVAAGVGTDTQYF; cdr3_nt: TGTGCCAGCAGCGTAGCGGCGGGAGTGGGCACAGATACGCAGTATTTT
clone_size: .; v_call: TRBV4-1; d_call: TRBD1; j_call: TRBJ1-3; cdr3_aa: CASSQPGTGIASGNTIYF; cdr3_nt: TGCGCCAGCAGCCAGCCCGGGACAGGGATTGCCTCTGGAAACACCATATATTTT
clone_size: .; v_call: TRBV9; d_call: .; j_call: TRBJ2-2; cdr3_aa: CASSVDTTGELFF; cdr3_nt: TGTGCCAGCAGCGTAGACACCACCGGGGAGCTGTTTTTT
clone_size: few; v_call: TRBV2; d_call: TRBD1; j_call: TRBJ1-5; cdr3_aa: CASGSGTGDQPQHF; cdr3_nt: TGTGCCAGCGGCTCCGGGACAGGAGATCAGCCCCAGCATTTT
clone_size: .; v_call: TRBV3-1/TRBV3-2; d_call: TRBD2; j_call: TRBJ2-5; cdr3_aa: CASSQGPAGGPGQTQYF; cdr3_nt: TGTGCCAGCAGCCAAGGGCCAGCGGGAGGGCCGGGACAGACCCAGTACTTC
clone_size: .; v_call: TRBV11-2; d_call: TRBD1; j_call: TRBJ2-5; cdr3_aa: CASSLSGTGQETQYF; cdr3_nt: TGTGCCAGCAGCTTAAGTGGGACAGGGCAAGAGACCCAGTACTTC
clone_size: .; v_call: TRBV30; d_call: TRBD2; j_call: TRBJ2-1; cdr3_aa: CCWGLAGEQFF; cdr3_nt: TGCTGCTGGGGACTAGCAGGTGAGCAGTTCTTC
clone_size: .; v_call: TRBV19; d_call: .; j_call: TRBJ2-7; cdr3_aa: CASSIGGGNTYEQYF; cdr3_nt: TGTGCCAGTAGTATAGGTGGGGGGAACACCTACGAGCAGTACTTC
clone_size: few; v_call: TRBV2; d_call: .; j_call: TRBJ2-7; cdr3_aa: CASSLQYEQYF; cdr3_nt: TGTGCCAGCAGCCTCCAGTACGAGCAGTACTTC
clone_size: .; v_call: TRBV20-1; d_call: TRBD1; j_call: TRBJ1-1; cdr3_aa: CSASKGAQTEAFF; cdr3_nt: TGCAGTGCTAGTAAGGGGGCGCAAACTGAAGCTTTCTTT
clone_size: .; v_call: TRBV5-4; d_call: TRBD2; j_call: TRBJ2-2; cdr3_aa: CASSPGAGDSPRELFF; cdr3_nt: TGTGCCAGCAGCCCGGGAGCGGGAGACTCTCCAAGGGAGCTGTTTTTT
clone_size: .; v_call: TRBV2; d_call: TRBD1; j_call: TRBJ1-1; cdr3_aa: CASSGTGGGTEAFF; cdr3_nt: TGTGCCAGCAGCGGGACAGGGGGAGGCACTGAAGCTTTCTTT
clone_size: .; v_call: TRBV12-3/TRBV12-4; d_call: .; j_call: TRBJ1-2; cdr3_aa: CASSEGTFYGYTF; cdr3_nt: TGTGCCAGCAGTGAAGGGACTTTCTATGGCTACACCTTC
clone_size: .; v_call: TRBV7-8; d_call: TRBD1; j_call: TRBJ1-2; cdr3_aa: CASSLAGTGVSEGYTF; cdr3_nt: TGTGCCAGCAGCTTAGCTGGGACAGGGGTGTCGGAAGGCTACACCTTC
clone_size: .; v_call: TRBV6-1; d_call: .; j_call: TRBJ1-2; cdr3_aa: CASSEGSCDYGYTF; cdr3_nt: TGTGCCAGCAGTGAGGGCAGTTGCGACTATGGCTACACCTTC
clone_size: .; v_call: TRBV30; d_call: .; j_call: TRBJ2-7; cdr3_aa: CAWSARDSLYEQYF; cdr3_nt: TGTGCCTGGAGTGCAAGGGACTCCCTCTACGAGCAGTACTTC
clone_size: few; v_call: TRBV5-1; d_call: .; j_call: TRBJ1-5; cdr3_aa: CASSFGTGNNQPQHF; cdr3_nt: TGCGCCAGCAGTTTCGGAACAGGGAACAATCAGCCCCAGCATTTT
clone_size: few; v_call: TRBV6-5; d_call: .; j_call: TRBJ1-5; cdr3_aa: CATLQDSNQPQHF; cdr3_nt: TGTGCCACCTTACAGGATAGCAATCAGCCCCAGCATTTT
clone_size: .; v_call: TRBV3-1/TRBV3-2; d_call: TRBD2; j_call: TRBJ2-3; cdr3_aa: CASSQTSGSSTDTQYF; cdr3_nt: TGTGCCAGCAGCCAGACTAGCGGGTCTAGCACAGATACGCAGTATTTT
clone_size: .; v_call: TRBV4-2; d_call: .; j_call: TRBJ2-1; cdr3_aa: CASSPTGISSNEQFF; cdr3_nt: TGTGCCAGCAGCCCCACAGGGATCTCGTCCAATGAGCAGTTCTTC
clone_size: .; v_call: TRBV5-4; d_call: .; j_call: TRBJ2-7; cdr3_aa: CASSLFMGASAYEQYF; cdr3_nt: TGTGCCAGCAGCTTGTTTATGGGAGCTAGCGCCTACGAGCAGTACTTC
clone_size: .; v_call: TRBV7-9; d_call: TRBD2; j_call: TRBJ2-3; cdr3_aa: CASSHDVAGSSTDTQYF; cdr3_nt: TGTGCCAGCAGCCATGATGTAGCGGGATCGAGCACAGATACGCAGTATTTT
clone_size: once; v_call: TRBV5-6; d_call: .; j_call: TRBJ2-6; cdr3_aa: CASGQGAGANVLTF; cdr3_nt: TGTGCCAGCGGCCAAGGGGCTGGGGCCAACGTCCTGACTTTC
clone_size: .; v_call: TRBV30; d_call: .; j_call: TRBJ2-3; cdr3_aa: CAWMAGPSTDTQYF; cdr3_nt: TGTGCCTGGATGGCTGGGCCTAGCACAGATACGCAGTATTTT
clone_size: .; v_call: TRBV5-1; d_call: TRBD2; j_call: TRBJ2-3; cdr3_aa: CASSGVPLGGGTDTQYF; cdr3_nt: TGCGCCAGCAGTGGGGTCCCTCTCGGGGGGGGCACAGATACGCAGTATTTT
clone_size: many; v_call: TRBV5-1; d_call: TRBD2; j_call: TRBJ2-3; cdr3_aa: CASSPQGVAGTDTQYF; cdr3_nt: TGCGCCAGCAGCCCCCAGGGAGTAGCGGGAACAGATACGCAGTATTTT
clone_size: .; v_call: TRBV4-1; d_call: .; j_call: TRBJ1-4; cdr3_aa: CASSQGLRTNEKLFF; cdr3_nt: TGCGCCAGCAGCCAAGGGTTACGGACTAATGAAAAACTGTTTTTT
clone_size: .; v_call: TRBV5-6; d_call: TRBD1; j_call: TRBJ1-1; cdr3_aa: CASSSDRRPLFEAFF; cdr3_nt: TGTGCCAGCAGCTCGGACAGGAGGCCACTATTTGAAGCTTTCTTT
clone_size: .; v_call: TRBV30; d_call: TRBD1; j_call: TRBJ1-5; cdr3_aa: CAWQRQGEVYQPQHF; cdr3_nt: TGTGCCTGGCAGAGACAGGGAGAGGTTTATCAGCCCCAGCATTTT
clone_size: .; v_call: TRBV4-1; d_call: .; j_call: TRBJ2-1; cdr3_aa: CASSQDRLLDEQFF; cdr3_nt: TGCGCCAGCAGCCAAGATAGACTATTAGATGAGCAGTTCTTC
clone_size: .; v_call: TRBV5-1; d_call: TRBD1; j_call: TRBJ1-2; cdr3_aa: CASSLATGDGYTF; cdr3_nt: TGCGCCAGCAGCTTGGCGACAGGGGATGGCTACACCTTC
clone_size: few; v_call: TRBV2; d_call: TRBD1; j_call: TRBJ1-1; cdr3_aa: CASGKGAVNTEAFF; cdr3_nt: TGTGCCAGCGGTAAGGGGGCGGTGAACACTGAAGCTTTCTTT
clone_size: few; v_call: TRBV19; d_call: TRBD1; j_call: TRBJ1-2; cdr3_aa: CASSIERAGGVYGYTF; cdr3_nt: TGTGCCAGTAGTATAGAGCGGGCAGGGGGCGTCTATGGCTACACCTTC
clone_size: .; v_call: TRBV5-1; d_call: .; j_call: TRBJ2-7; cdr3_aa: CASSPETGLSYEQYF; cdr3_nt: TGCGCCAGCAGCCCGGAAACGGGACTTTCTTACGAGCAGTACTTC
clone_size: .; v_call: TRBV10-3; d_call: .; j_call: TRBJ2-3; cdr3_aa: CAISDGTVRDTQYF; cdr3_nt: TGTGCCATCAGTGATGGGACTGTCCGAGATACGCAGTATTTT
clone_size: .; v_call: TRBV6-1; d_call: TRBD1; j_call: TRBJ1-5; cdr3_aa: CASSAGQGSYSNQPQHF; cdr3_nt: TGTGCCAGCAGTGCCGGACAGGGGTCATATAGCAATCAGCCCCAGCATTTT
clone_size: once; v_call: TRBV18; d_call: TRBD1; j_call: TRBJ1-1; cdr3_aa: CASSTQGVGTEAFF; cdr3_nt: TGTGCCAGCTCAACCCAGGGGGTTGGCACTGAAGCTTTCTTT
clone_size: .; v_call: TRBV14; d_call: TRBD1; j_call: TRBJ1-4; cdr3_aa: CASSLGQGLGEKLFF; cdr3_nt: TGTGCCAGCAGCCTCGGACAGGGTCTTGGTGAAAAACTGTTTTTT
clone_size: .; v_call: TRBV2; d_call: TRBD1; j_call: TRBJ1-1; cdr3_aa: CASRGQLMNTEAFF; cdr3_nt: TGTGCCAGCAGGGGACAGCTTATGAACACTGAAGCTTTCTTT